The following is a TCR beta chain sequence with its context. Its antigen is currently unknown. Following culture for around 10 days, CD4+ T cells were isolated. Cultures got half-medium changes with IL-2 on days 3 and 7. This entry is derived from a study of vaccination effects on CD4 cells after COVID-19. Study at large: Both of the two convalescent patients gave a sample, one 16 days and one a week before vaccination.

Study findings and constraints: By a late point after vaccination, infection- and vaccine-induced clones had shrunk markedly through clonal contraction.

Some clones are missing from TCRdb's copy, which holds only in-frame ones; the method was immunoSEQ multiplex PCR. The sample shows 50,000 to 70,000 clones, just over 70% of them seen only once. Germline lookup yields CDR1 SGHRS and CDR2 YFSETQ. Trimming took 4 bases from V and 2 from J, leaving 24 bases between them. The CDR3 loop spans 19 amino acids. The sample consisted of CD4+ T cells from PBMCs cultured without peptide, taken before COVID-19 vaccination. The TCR comes from a human donor who had a prior SARS-CoV-2 infection. The J gene is TRBJ2-2, the V gene TRBV5-1; a possible D gene is TRBD2 (5 bases). As DNA, the CDR3 is TGCGCCAGCAGCCCCACGTCGAGGGTAACATCTGCCAACACCGGGGAGCTGTTTTTT. It is translated as CASSPTSRVTSANTGELFF.